A single sample gave rise to the 7 T cell receptor beta chains below, sequenced in a study of T cell responses to AZD1222 COVID-19 vaccine. Sequenced by immunoSEQ multiplex PCR; TCRdb stores in-frame clones only, minus some. Of 120,000 or so clones in the sample, roughly nine tenths are singletons; the top ten hold over 1.5%. Sequencing was performed on peripheral blood, taken on day 0 of AZD1222 vaccination. These receptors were taken from an adult in good health.

J is TRBJ2-5 and V is TRBV9; 10 positions match TRBD1. The V and J ends lost 1 base and 4 bases, in that order; junction bases with no gene match: 10. The CDR3 spans 17 residues. Germline lookup yields CDR1 SGDLS and CDR2 YYNGEE. As DNA, the CDR3 is TGTGCCAGCAGCGTAACGGGAGGGGGACAGGGGACAGAGACCCAGTACTTC. Translation: CASSVTGGGQGTETQYF.

The chain recombines TRBV2 with TRBJ1-1; D ambiguous. Germline CDR1 SNHLY, CDR2 FYNNEI. The CDR3 has 16 residues. V dropped 0 bases and J dropped 3 bases, with 14 bases sitting between them. CDR3 bases: TGTGCCAGCAGTGAAGCGTCTGTCGGCAGCGACACTGAAGCTTTCTTT. Translation: CASSEASVGSDTEAFF.

This clone was found once. This chain connects TRBV18 to TRBJ1-3; D gene uncertain. The CDR3 has 14 residues. CDR1 is KGHSH, CDR2 LQKENI, per germline. V dropped 11 bases and J dropped 0 bases, with 14 bases sitting between them. The CDR3 region is CAGQAPLSGNTIYF. CDR3 sequence (DNA): TGTGCCGGGCAGGCGCCACTCTCTGGAAACACCATATATTTT.

Note on this clone: The same CDR3 is also encoded by other DNA sequences in this sample. The chain combines TRBV5-1 with TRBJ1-1; D possibly corresponds to TRBD1 (5 bases). The CDR3 is 14 residues long. Germline V gene data show CDR1 as SGHRS and CDR2 as YFSETQ. V dropped 1 base and J dropped 0 bases, with 7 bases sitting between them. The CDR3 coding sequence is TGCGCCAGCAGCTTGCAAGGGGTGAACACTGAAGCTTTCTTT. Protein: CASSLQGVNTEAFF.

The chain has TRBV19 and TRBJ1-2; D is perhaps TRBD1 (5 bases). V was trimmed by 6 bases and J by 2 bases, leaving 19 bases between them. The CDR3 consists of 16 residues. Germline values: CDR1 LNHDA, CDR2 SQIVND (reference sequence). The CDR3 nucleotides are TGTGCCAGTAGGCCGGGAAGGGGCAGACTAAACTATGGCTACACCTTC. Translated, it gives CASRPGRGRLNYGYTF. Using reference TRBV19 and TRBJ1-2 for the parts outside the CDR3, the full variable domain is DGGITQSPKYLFRKEGQNVTLSCEQNLNHDAMYWYRQDPGQGLRLIYYSQIVNDFQKGDIAEGYSVSREKKESFPLTVTSAQKNPTAFYLCASRPGRGRLNYGYTFGSGTRLTVV.

The V call is TRBV24-1, the J call TRBJ2-1, with 8 bases that match TRBD2. CDR1 KGHDR and CDR2 SFDVKD come from the germline V gene. CDR3 length equals 15 residues. V trimming: 1 base; J trimming: 9 bases; junction bases outside the gene matches: 7. CDR3 nucleotide sequence: TGTGCCACCAGTGATTTTACAGCGGGAGAGGGTGAGCAGTTCTTC. This translates into CATSDFTAGEGEQFF.

Details on this clone: Other DNA sequences in the sample encode the same CDR3. CDR3 amino acids: CAWSLGYSNQPQHF. The CDR3 DNA reads TGTGCCTGGAGTTTGGGGTATAGCAATCAGCCCCAGCATTTT. This sequence joins TRBV30 and TRBJ1-5; D gene unclear. This CDR3 region has 14 residues. Germline V lookup: CDR1 GTSNPN, CDR2 SVGIG (reference sequence). V lost 2 bases and J 0 bases, leaving 8 bases between the germline ends.